Below, 27 T cell receptor beta chains from the same sample are listed, as sequenced in a study of blood T cell repertoires in COVID-19. Measured with immunoSEQ multiplex PCR; TCRdb has only the in-frame clones, and not every one. The sample yields approximately 330,000 clones, approximately 88% seen once. The sample comprised peripheral blood. These receptors all stem from a woman aged 50 to 60 with active or convalescent COVID-19.

The chain joins TRBV6-6 to TRBJ2-1; 11 nucleotides line up with TRBD1. Germline CDR1 MNHNY, CDR2 SVGAGI (reference sequence). This CDR3 has 14 residues. V dropped 5 bases and J dropped 6; count of bases not matched to a gene: 3. The CDR3 sequence is CASSKDRGLNEQFF. Here the CDR3 DNA reads TGTGCCAGCAGTAAGGACAGGGGGCTCAATGAGCAGTTCTTC.

This chain connects TRBV7-2 to TRBJ2-1; no clear D gene. The V gene lost 1 base and the J gene lost 0 bases, with 10 bases spanning the gap. From germline, CDR1 is SGHTA and CDR2 FQGNSA. The CDR3 totals 16 residues. CDR3 nucleotide sequence: TGTGCCAGCAGCTTAGTTTGGGCAAGCTCCTACAATGAGCAGTTCTTC. Translation gives CASSLVWASSYNEQFF.

The gene calls are TRBV27 and TRBJ1-4; TRBD1 aligns across 7 bases. The CDR3 is 15 residues long. The V and J ends lost 4 bases and 7 bases, in that order; junction bases with no gene match: 9. Per the germline V gene, CDR1 is MNHEY and CDR2 is SMNVEV (reference sequence). The CDR3 loop reads CASSSDRAASEKLFF. The CDR3 DNA sequence: TGTGCCAGCAGTTCAGACAGGGCTGCAAGTGAAAAACTGTTTTTT.

Only one count was recorded for this clone. CDR3 nucleotides: TGTGCCAGCAGCTTGCGGGTACCGAACACTGAAGCTTTCTTT. Translating gives CASSLRVPNTEAFF. V usage is TRBV5-4 and J usage is TRBJ1-1, with D hard to call. This CDR3 has 14 residues. Germline CDR1 is SGHNT and CDR2 is YYREEE (reference sequence). The V end lost 1 base, the J end lost 1 base, and 8 bases lay between the germline ends. Supplemented by reference TRBV5-4 and TRBJ1-1, the full variable domain reads ETGVTQSPTHLIKTRGQQVTLRCSSQSGHNTVSWYQQALGQGPQFIFQYYREEENGRGNFPPRFSGLQFPNYSSELNVNALELDDSALYLCASSLRVPNTEAFFGQGTRLTVV.

The chain uses TRBV28 and TRBJ1-2; tentatively, D is TRBD1 (6 bases). The germline V gene encodes CDR1 MDHEN and CDR2 SYDVKM. The CDR3 extends over 14 amino acids. Trimming pared 5 bases from V and 4 bases from J, leaving 14 bases between. CDR3 sequence reads: CASSPPGQTYGYTF. CDR3 sequence (DNA): TGTGCCAGCAGTCCTCCCGGACAGACCTATGGCTACACCTTC.

The V call is TRBV5-1, the J call TRBJ1-1; TRBD1 is a possible D gene (5 bases). Trimming removed 4 bases from V and 2 bases from J, with 15 bases in between. Looked up from germline, CDR1 is SGHRS and CDR2 is YFSETQ. CDR3 length: 15 residues. The CDR3, as DNA: TGCGCCAGCAGCACAGGACACTCGGGTAACACTGAAGCTTTCTTT. The encoded protein is CASSTGHSGNTEAFF.

The rearrangement joins TRBV4-2 to TRBJ1-1; no firm D call. The CDR3 totals 16 residues. Per the germline V gene, CDR1 is LGHNA and CDR2 is YNFKEQ. The ends were cut back, 3 bases at V and 4 bases at J, with 18 bases in the middle. The CDR3: CASSQPGLGRGTEAFF. As DNA, the CDR3 is TGTGCCAGCAGCCAGCCGGGATTAGGGAGAGGCACTGAAGCTTTCTTT.

This chain links TRBV7-9 with TRBJ1-2; TRBD1 aligns across 9 bases. There are 15 residues in the CDR3. With V trimmed by 1 base and J by 0 bases, 0 bases remained unmatched. Germline V lookup: CDR1 SEHNR, CDR2 FQNEAQ (reference sequence). The chain's CDR3 is CASSLGTGANYGYTF. CDR3 sequence (DNA): TGTGCCAGCAGCTTAGGGACAGGGGCTAACTATGGCTACACCTTC.

The chain combines TRBV12-5 with TRBJ2-1; 8 positions match TRBD1. The CDR3 totals 14 residues. Germline V gene lookup returns CDR1 LGHNT and CDR2 FRNRAP. Germline trimming cut 2 bases from V and 7 bases from J; bases unmatched to any gene: 4. The CDR3 here is CASGLPTGGNEQFF. The CDR3 DNA is TGTGCTAGTGGTTTGCCTACAGGGGGGAATGAGCAGTTCTTC. The whole variable domain, remainder taken from reference TRBV12-5 and TRBJ2-1, is DARVTQTPRHKVTEMGQEVTMRCQPILGHNTVFWYRQTMMQGLELLAYFRNRAPLDDSGMPKDRFSAEMPDATLATLKIQPSEPRDSAVYFCASGLPTGGNEQFFGPGTRLTVL.

CDR3: CASSPTGQNYGYTF. The CDR3 coding sequence is TGCGCCAGCAGCCCAACGGGACAGAACTATGGCTACACCTTC. This chain joins TRBV5-1 and TRBJ1-2; 7 bases align to TRBD1. V shed 4 bases, J shed 2 bases, and the junction held 5 bases outside the gene matches. Germline CDR1 is SGHRS and CDR2 is YFSETQ. The CDR3 totals 14 residues.

This clone turned up a few times. The chain is built from TRBV7-9 and TRBJ1-2; no reliable D call. Germline V gene sequence: CDR1 SEHNR, CDR2 FQNEAQ (reference sequence). Trimming stripped 6 bases from V and 5 bases from J, with 7 bases between. The CDR3 has 11 amino acids. CDR3 coding DNA: TGTGCCAGCAGTTCAACATATGGCTACACCTTC. This encodes CASSSTYGYTF.

Only one count was recorded for this clone. DNA for the CDR3: TGTGCCAGCAGTTTCGGTCAGGGAAGCACAGATACGCAGTATTTT. Its translation is CASSFGQGSTDTQYF. The V and J genes are TRBV28 and TRBJ2-3; D perhaps matches TRBD1 (5 bases). V lost 3 bases and J lost 0, with 10 bases in between. Germline loops: CDR1 MDHEN, CDR2 SYDVKM. CDR3 length: 15 residues.

J is TRBJ2-2 and V is TRBV6-5; D possibly corresponds to TRBD1 (5 bases). Germline V gene lookup returns CDR1 MNHEY and CDR2 SVGAGI. There are 11 residues in the CDR3. V lost 10 bases, J lost 6 bases, and 9 bases lay in between. The CDR3 sequence is CATDRAGELFF. The CDR3 DNA follows: TGTGCCACCGACAGAGCCGGGGAGCTGTTTTTT.

The gene calls are TRBV29-1 and TRBJ1-2, with D maybe TRBD1 (5 bases). Germline loops: CDR1 SQVTM, CDR2 ANQGSEA. CDR3 length: 14 amino acids. V was pared by 0 bases and J by 2 bases, with 10 bases between. This CDR3 reads CSVEDRAGNYGYTF. CDR3 DNA sequence: TGCAGCGTTGAAGATCGGGCAGGGAACTATGGCTACACCTTC.

The chain is built from TRBV5-5 and TRBJ2-7; TRBD1 agrees at 9 bases. This CDR3 comprises 15 residues. CDR1 and CDR2 from the germline V gene are SGHKS and YYEKEE (reference sequence). After removal of 0 bases from V and 7 bases from J, the junction contained 8 bases not matched to a gene. The CDR3 sequence is CASSLVPTGGWEQYF. DNA of the CDR3: TGTGCCAGCAGCTTGGTCCCGACAGGGGGGTGGGAGCAGTACTTC.

The V and J genes are TRBV18 and TRBJ1-1; D is possibly TRBD1 (6 bases). V lost 3 bases, J lost 0 bases, and 14 bases lay in between. The CDR3 has 16 amino acids. The germline CDR1 and CDR2 sequences are KGHSH and LQKENI. The CDR3 region has the DNA TGTGCCAGCTCACCCCAAACAGGGTCCATGAACACTGAAGCTTTCTTT. It codes for CASSPQTGSMNTEAFF.

The chain employs TRBV5-1 and TRBJ1-1, with 7 bases fitting TRBD1. V gave up 5 bases and J gave up 5 bases; unmatched junction bases: 9. The CDR3 extends over 14 amino acids. Germline assignment: CDR1 SGHRS and CDR2 YFSETQ. DNA of the CDR3: TGCGCCAGCAGTCTCCAGGGGGGCGGAACTGAAGCTTTCTTT. It specifies CASSLQGGGTEAFF.

This chain links TRBV19 with TRBJ1-6, with D unclear. V lost 6 bases, J lost 5 bases, and 11 bases lay in between. Germline V gives CDR1 LNHDA, CDR2 SQIVND (reference sequence). CDR3 length equals 14 residues. The CDR3 here is CASRAAGDNSPLHF. The CDR3 nucleotides read TGTGCCAGTAGGGCGGCGGGTGATAATTCACCCCTCCACTTT.

This clone was counted once. This CDR3 is CASSLGQWTYNEQFF. CDR3 in DNA: TGTGCCAGCAGTTTAGGGCAGTGGACCTACAATGAGCAGTTCTTC. This rearrangement joins TRBV28 to TRBJ2-1; no definite D call. This CDR3 spans 15 amino acids. The V and J ends lost 2 bases and 2 bases respectively, with 10 bases between them. Germline V gene data show CDR1 as MDHEN and CDR2 as SYDVKM.

This clone was counted only a few times. The V call is TRBV4-1, the J call TRBJ1-5, with no clear D. With 1 base removed from V and 9 bases from J, the gap between germline ends came to 10 bases. Germline CDR1 and CDR2: MGHRA and YSYEKL. There are 13 residues in the CDR3. The CDR3 region has the DNA TGCGCCAGCAGCCAAGTGGGAGCAGGGCCCCAGCATTTT. This gives the protein CASSQVGAGPQHF.

The V call is TRBV5-1, the J call TRBJ2-7; TRBD2 agrees at 11 bases. Germline V gene data show CDR1 as SGHRS and CDR2 as YFSETQ. The CDR3 contains 15 residues. V shed 2 bases, J shed 0 bases, and the junction held 1 base outside the gene matches. The CDR3 spells CASSFTSGSSYEQYF. CDR3 nucleotide sequence: TGCGCCAGCAGCTTTACTAGCGGGAGCTCCTACGAGCAGTACTTC.

The chain has TRBV28 and TRBJ1-4; D gene unclear. V lost 10 bases, J lost 7 bases, and 16 bases lay in between. Germline V gene data show CDR1 as MDHEN and CDR2 as SYDVKM. The CDR3 totals 13 residues. The CDR3 DNA sequence: TGTGCCACGGTGGGTGGAGGGTTTGAAAAACTGTTTTTT. As protein: CATVGGGFEKLFF.

There are a few counts of this clone. V is TRBV5-6 and J is TRBJ1-3; a possible D gene is TRBD1 (6 bases). Deletions cut 2 bases from V and 0 bases from J, with 9 bases between. Germline V gene sequence: CDR1 SGHDT, CDR2 YYEEEE. The CDR3 covers 15 residues. The DNA of the CDR3 is TGTGCCAGCAGCTTCGACAGGTCCTCTGGAAACACCATATATTTT. Translating gives CASSFDRSSGNTIYF.

The chain links TRBV19 to TRBJ1-1, with TRBD1 matching over 7 bases. CDR1 LNHDA and CDR2 SQIVND come from the germline V gene (reference sequence). The CDR3 is made up of 15 amino acids. V shed 6 bases and J 0 bases; nucleotides not matched to a gene: 7. The chain's CDR3 is CASRPGQFMNTEAFF. Here the CDR3 DNA reads TGTGCCAGTAGACCGGGACAGTTCATGAACACTGAAGCTTTCTTT. The whole variable domain, remainder taken from reference TRBV19 and TRBJ1-1, is DGGITQSPKYLFRKEGQNVTLSCEQNLNHDAMYWYRQDPGQGLRLIYYSQIVNDFQKGDIAEGYSVSREKKESFPLTVTSAQKNPTAFYLCASRPGQFMNTEAFFGQGTRLTVV.

The rearrangement joins TRBV18 to TRBJ1-2; D unclear. There are 13 residues in the CDR3. CDR1 and CDR2 (germline): KGHSH, LQKENI. V was shortened by 3 bases and J by 1 base, with 6 bases between the two germline ends. CDR3: CASSPDINYGYTF. As DNA, the CDR3 is TGTGCCAGCTCACCCGACATTAACTATGGCTACACCTTC. Full variable domain (outside the CDR3, taken from reference TRBV18 and TRBJ1-2): NAGVMQNPRHLVRRRGQEARLRCSPMKGHSHVYWYRQLPEEGLKFMVYLQKENIIDESGMPKERFSAEFPKEGPSILRIQQVVRGDSAAYFCASSPDINYGYTFGSGTRLTVV.

This chain links TRBV30 with TRBJ1-4; 8 nucleotides align to TRBD1. Germline V gene data show CDR1 as GTSNPN and CDR2 as SVGIG (reference sequence). The ends lost 3 bases at V and 7 bases at J; junction bases unmatched: 1. The CDR3 contains 12 residues. The CDR3 sequence: CAWSTGGEKLFF. For the CDR3, the DNA is TGTGCCTGGAGCACAGGGGGTGAAAAACTGTTTTTT. The whole variable domain, filled in from reference TRBV30 and TRBJ1-4, reads SQTIHQWPATLVQPVGSPLSLECTVEGTSNPNLYWYRQAAGRGLQLLFYSVGIGQISSEVPQNLSASRPQDRQFILSSKKLLLSDSGFYLCAWSTGGEKLFFGSGTQLSVL.

The gene calls are TRBV28 and TRBJ2-1, with D perhaps matching TRBD2 (5 bases). The CDR3 runs to 16 residues. Trimming removed 1 base at V and 7 bases at J, with 17 bases between. Germline CDR1 MDHEN, CDR2 SYDVKM. CDR3 nucleotide sequence: TGTGCCAGCAGTTTATTGCTGGATCTCAGGAGGAATGAGCAGTTCTTC. Amino acids: CASSLLLDLRRNEQFF.